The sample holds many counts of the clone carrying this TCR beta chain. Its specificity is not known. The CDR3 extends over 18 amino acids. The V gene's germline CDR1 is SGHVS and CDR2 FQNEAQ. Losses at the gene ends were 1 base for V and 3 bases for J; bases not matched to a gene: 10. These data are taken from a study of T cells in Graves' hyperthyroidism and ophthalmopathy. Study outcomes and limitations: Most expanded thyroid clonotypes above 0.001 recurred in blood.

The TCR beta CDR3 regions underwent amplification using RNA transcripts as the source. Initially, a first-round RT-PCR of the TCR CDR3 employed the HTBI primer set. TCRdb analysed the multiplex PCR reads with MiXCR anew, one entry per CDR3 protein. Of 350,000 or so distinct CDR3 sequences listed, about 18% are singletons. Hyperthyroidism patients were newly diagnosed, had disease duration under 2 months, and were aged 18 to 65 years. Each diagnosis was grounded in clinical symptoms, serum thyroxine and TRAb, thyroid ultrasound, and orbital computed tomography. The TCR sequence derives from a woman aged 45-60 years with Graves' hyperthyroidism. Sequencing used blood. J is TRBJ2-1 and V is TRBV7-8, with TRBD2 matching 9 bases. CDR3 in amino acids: CASSLDSGLAGIYNEQFF. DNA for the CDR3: TGTGCCAGCAGCTTAGATTCGGGGCTAGCGGGAATCTACAATGAGCAGTTCTTC.